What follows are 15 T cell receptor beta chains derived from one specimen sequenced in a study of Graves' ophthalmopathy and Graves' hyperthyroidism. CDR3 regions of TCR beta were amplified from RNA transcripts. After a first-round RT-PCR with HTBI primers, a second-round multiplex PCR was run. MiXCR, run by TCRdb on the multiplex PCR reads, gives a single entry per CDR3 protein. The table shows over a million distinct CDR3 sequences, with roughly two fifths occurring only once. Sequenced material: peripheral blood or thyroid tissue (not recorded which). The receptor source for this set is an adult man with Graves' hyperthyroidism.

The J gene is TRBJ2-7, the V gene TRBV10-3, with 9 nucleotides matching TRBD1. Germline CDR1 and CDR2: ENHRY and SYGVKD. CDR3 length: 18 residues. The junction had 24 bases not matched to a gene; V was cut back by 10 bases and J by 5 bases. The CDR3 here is CATPEDRGGDTVVHEQYF. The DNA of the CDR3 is TGTGCCACCCCTGAGGACAGGGGCGGGGATACTGTTGTGCACGAGCAGTACTTC.

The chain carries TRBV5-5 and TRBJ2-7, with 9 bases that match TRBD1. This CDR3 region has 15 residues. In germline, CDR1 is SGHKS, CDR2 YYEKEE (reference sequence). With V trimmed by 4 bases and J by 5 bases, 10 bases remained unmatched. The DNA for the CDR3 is TGTGCCAGCAGCCTCCGGGACAGGGAGGTGAACGAGCAGTACTTC. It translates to CASSLRDREVNEQYF. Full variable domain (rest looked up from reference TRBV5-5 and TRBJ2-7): DAGVTQSPTHLIKTRGQQVTLRCSPISGHKSVSWYQQVLGQGPQFIFQYYEKEERGRGNFPDRFSARQFPNYSSELNVNALLLGDSALYLCASSLRDREVNEQYFGPGTRLTVT.

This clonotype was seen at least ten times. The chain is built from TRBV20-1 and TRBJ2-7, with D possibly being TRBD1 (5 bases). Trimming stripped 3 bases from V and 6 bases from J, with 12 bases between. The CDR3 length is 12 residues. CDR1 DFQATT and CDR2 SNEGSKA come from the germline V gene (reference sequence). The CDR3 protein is CSARHRPGEQYF. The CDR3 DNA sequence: TGCAGTGCTAGGCACAGGCCGGGCGAGCAGTACTTC.

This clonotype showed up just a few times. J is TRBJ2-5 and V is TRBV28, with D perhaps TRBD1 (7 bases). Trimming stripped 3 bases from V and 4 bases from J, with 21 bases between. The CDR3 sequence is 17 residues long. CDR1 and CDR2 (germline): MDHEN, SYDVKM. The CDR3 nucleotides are TGTGCCAGCAGTTTCTACTCCGGGACAGATAGCGGAGAGACCCAGTACTTC. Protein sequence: CASSFYSGTDSGETQYF.

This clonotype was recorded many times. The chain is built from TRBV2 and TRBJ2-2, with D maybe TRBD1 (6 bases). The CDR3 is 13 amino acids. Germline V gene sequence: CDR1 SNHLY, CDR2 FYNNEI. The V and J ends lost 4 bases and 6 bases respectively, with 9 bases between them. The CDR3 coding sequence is TGTGCCAGCAGTGGGACAGCCGCCGGGGAGCTGTTTTTT. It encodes CASSGTAAGELFF.

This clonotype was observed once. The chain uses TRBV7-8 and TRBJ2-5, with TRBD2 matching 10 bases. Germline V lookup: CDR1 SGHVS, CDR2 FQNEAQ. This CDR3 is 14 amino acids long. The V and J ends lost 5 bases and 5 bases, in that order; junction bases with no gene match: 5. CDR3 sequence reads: CASSGPGLAETQYF. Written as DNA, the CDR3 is TGTGCCAGCAGCGGACCGGGACTAGCGGAGACCCAGTACTTC.

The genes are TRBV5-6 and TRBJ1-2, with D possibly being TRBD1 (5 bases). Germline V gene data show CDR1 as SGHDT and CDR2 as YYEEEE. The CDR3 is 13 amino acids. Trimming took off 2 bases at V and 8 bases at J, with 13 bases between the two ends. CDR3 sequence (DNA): TGTGCCAGCAGCTTCCAGGGAGGTCGCGGCTACACCTTC. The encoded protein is CASSFQGGRGYTF. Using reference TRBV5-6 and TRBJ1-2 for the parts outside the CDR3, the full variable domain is DAGVTQSPTHLIKTRGQQVTLRCSPKSGHDTVSWYQQALGQGPQFIFQYYEEEERQRGNFPDRFSGHQFPNYSSELNVNALLLGDSALYLCASSFQGGRGYTFGSGTRLTVV.

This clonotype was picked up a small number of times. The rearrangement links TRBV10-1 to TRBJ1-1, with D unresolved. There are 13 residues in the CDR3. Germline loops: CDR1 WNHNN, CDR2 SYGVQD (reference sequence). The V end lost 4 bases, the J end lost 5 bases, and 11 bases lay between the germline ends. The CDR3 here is CASSGTVGTEAFF. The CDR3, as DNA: TGCGCCAGCAGTGGGACGGTGGGGACTGAAGCTTTCTTT.

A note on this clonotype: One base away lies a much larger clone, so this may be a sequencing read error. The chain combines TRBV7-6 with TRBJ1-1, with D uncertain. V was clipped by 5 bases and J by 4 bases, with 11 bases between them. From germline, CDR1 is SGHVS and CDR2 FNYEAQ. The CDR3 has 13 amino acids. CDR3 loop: CASSGTERTEAFF. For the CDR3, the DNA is TGTGCCAGCAGCGGTACAGAGCGCACTGAAGCTTTCTTT.

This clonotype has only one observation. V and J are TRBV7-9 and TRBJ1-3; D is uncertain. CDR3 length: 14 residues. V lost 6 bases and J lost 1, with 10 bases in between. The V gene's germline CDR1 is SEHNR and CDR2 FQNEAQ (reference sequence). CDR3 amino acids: CASSSKGSGNTIYF. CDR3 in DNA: TGTGCCAGCAGTTCCAAGGGATCTGGAAACACCATATATTTT.

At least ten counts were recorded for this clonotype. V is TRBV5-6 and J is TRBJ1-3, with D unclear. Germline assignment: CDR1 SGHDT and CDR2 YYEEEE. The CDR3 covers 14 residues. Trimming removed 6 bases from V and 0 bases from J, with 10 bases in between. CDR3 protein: CASIRSDSGNTIYF. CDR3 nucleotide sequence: TGTGCCAGCATCCGAAGTGACTCTGGAAACACCATATATTTT.

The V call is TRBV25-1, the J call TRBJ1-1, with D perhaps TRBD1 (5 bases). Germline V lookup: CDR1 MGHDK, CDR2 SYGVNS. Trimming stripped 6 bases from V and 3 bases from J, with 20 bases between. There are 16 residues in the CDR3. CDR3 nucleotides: TGTGCCAGCAGGGGAGGGGATGGGGGGATTGACACTGAAGCTTTCTTT. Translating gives CASRGGDGGIDTEAFF.

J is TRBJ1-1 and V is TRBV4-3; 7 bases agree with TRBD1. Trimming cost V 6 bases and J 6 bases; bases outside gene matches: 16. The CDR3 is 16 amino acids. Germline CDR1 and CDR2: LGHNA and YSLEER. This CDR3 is CASRQQRQGAGAEAFF. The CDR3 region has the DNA TGCGCCAGCAGACAACAAAGACAGGGCGCGGGCGCTGAAGCTTTCTTT.

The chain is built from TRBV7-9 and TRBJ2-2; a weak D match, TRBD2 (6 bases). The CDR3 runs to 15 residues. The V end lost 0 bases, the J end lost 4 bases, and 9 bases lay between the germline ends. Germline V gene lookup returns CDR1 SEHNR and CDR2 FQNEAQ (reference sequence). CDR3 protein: CASSLAAGRTGELFF. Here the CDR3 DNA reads TGTGCCAGCAGCTTAGCGGCGGGGCGCACCGGGGAGCTGTTTTTT.

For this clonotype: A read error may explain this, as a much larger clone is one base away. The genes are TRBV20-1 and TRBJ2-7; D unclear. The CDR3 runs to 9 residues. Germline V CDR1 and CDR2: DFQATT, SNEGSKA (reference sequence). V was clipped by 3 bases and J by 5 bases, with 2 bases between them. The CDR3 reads CSARNEQYF. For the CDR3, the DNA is TGCAGTGCTAGGAACGAGCAGTACTTC.